A single sample is the source of the 5 T cell receptor beta chains below, sequenced in a study of immune evolution from preneoplasia to lung adenocarcinoma. Produced via immunoSEQ multiplex PCR; TCRdb's table is partial and in-frame only. The table lists several thousand clones, 60% to 80% of them singletons. Sequencing was carried out using FFPE minimally invasive lung adenocarcinoma tissue. These receptors were collected from a person aged 60-79 years with lung adenocarcinoma.

V gene TRBV28 combines with J gene TRBJ2-1, with 9 positions matching TRBD1. The CDR3 spans 14 residues. Germline CDR1 MDHEN, CDR2 SYDVKM. J lost 4 bases, V lost 6 bases, and 4 bases had no gene match. CDR3 nucleotide sequence: TGTGCCAGCAGCGGACAGGGGTCGTACAATGAGCAGTTCTTC. This sequence encodes CASSGQGSYNEQFF.

The CDR3 DNA follows: TGCGCCAGCAGCTTGGGGGGGCACGGTGATAGGTCCGAGCAGTACTTC. Translation gives CASSLGGHGDRSEQYF. V is TRBV5-1 and J is TRBJ2-7, with D possibly TRBD1 on 6 matching bases. Trimming shortened V by 0 bases and J by 6 bases, and 19 bases separated the two germline ends. Germline CDR1 SGHRS, CDR2 YFSETQ. The CDR3 is 16 residues long.

A word on this clone: Different DNA sequences within this sample yield the same CDR3. The rearrangement links TRBV29-1 to TRBJ1-1; 7 bases fit TRBD1. The CDR3 extends over 13 amino acids. The V gene end was trimmed by 6 bases and the J gene end by 4 bases; junction bases not matched to a gene: 8. Germline V gene lookup returns CDR1 SQVTM and CDR2 ANQGSEA. The CDR3 here is CSVNRGVGTEAFF. CDR3 DNA: TGCAGCGTCAACAGGGGAGTGGGCACTGAAGCTTTCTTT.

This chain connects TRBV29-1 to TRBJ1-5, with 9 bases matching TRBD1. The CDR3 extends over 13 amino acids. Germline assignment: CDR1 SQVTM and CDR2 ANQGSEA. V shed 4 bases and J 2 bases; nucleotides not matched to a gene: 0. The CDR3 protein is CSVGTGGNQPQHF. The DNA of the CDR3 is TGCAGCGTTGGGACAGGGGGCAATCAGCCCCAGCATTTT.

This clone was seen more than once but under ten times. The chain carries TRBV28 and TRBJ2-7; D gene unclear. V lost 8 bases, J lost 7 bases, and 9 bases lay in between. CDR1 MDHEN and CDR2 SYDVKM come from the germline V gene. The CDR3 runs 10 residues. This chain's CDR3 is CASGDLEQYF. CDR3 coding DNA: TGTGCCAGCGGTGACCTGGAGCAGTACTTC. The complete variable domain, with remaining parts taken from reference TRBV28 and TRBJ2-7, reads DVKVTQSSRYLVKRTGEKVFLECVQDMDHENMFWYRQDPGLGLRLIYFSYDVKMKEKGDIPEGYSVSREKKERFSLILESASTNQTSMYLCASGDLEQYFGPGTRLTVT.